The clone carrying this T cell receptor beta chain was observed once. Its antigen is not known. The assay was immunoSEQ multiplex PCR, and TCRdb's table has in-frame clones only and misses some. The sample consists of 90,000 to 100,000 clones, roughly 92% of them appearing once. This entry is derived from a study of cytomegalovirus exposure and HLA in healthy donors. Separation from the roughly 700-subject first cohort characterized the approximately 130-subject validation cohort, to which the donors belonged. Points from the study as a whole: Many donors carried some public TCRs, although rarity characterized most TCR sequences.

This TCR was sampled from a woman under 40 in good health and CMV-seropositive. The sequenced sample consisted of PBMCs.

The CDR3 spells CAISEGAASYSEQYF. The CDR3, as DNA: TGTGCCATCAGTGAGGGGGCGGCCTCCTACAGCGAGCAGTACTTC. The J gene is TRBJ2-7, the V gene TRBV10-3; perhaps TRBD1 as D (5 bases). CDR1 ENHRY and CDR2 SYGVKD come from the germline V gene. V was clipped by 2 bases and J by 6 bases, with 17 bases between them. The CDR3 consists of 15 residues.